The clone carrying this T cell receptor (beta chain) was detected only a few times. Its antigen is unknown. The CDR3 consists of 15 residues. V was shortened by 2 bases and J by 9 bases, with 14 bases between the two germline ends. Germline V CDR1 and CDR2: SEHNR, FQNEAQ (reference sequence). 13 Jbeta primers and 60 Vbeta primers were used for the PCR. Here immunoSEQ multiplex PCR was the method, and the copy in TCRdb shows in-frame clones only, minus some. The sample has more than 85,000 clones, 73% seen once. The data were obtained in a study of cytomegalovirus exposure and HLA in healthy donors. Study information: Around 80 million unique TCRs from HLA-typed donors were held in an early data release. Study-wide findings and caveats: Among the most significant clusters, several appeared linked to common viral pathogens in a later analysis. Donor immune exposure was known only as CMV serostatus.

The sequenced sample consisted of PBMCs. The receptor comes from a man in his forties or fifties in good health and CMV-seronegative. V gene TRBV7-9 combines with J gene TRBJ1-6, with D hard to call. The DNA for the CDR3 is TGTGCCAGCAGCTTAAATATCGGGGAGGGTTCACCCCTCCACTTT. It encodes CASSLNIGEGSPLHF. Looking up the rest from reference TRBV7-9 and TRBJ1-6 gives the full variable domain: DTGVSQNPRHKITKRGQNVTFRCDPISEHNRLYWYRQTLGQGPEFLTYFQNEAQLEKSRLLSDRFSAERPKGSFSTLEIQRTEQGDSAMYLCASSLNIGEGSPLHFGNGTRLTVT.